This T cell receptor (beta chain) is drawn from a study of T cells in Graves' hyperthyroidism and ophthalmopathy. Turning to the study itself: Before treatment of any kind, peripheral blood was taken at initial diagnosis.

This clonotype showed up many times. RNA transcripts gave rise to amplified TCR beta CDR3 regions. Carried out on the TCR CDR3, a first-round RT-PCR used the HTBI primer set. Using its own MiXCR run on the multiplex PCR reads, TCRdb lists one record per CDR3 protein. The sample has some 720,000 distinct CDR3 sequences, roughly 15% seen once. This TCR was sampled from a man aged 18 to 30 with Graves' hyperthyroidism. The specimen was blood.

This CDR3 reads CASSPYREGTDTQYF. CDR3 DNA: TGTGCCAGCAGTCCCTACAGGGAGGGGACAGATACGCAGTATTTT. The rearrangement joins TRBV27 to TRBJ2-3, with a weak D call TRBD2 (7 bases). The V gene's germline CDR1 is MNHEY and CDR2 SMNVEV (reference sequence). V was shortened by 5 bases and J by 3 bases, with 15 bases between the two germline ends. This CDR3 has 15 amino acids.